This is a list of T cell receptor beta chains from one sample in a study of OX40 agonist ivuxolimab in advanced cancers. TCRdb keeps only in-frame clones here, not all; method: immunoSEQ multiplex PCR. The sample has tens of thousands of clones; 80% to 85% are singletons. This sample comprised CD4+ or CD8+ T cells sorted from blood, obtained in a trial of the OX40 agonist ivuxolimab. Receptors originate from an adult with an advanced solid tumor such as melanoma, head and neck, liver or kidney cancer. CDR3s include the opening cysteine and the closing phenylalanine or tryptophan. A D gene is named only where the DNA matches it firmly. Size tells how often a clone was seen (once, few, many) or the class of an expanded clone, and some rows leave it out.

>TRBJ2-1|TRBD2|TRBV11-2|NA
CASSPLWGGSHNEQFF
TGTGCCAGCAGCCCTCTTTGGGGGGGGTCCCACAATGAGCAGTTCTTC
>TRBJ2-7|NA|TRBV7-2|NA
CASSFGVYEQYF
TGTGCCAGCAGCTTCGGAGTCTACGAGCAGTACTTC
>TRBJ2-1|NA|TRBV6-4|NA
CASSTSPGGRNEQFF
TGTGCCAGCAGTACCTCCCCCGGGGGACGCAATGAGCAGTTCTTC
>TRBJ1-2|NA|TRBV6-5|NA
CASSPLPEGHGYTF
TGTGCCAGCAGTCCCCTCCCAGAGGGGCATGGCTACACCTTC
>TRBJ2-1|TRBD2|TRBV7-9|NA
CASSFELAGGRSYNEQFF
TGTGCCAGCAGCTTCGAACTAGCGGGGGGCCGCTCCTACAATGAGCAGTTCTTC
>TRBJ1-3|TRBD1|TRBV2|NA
CASSFGQGTAGNTIYF
TGTGCCAGCAGTTTTGGACAGGGAACGGCTGGAAACACCATATATTTT
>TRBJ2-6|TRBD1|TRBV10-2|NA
CASRGGQGANGANVLTF
TGCGCCAGCAGAGGAGGACAGGGGGCAAATGGGGCCAACGTCCTGACTTTC
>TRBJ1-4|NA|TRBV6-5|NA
CATSRRVATNEKLFF
TGTGCCACCTCACGACGCGTTGCAACTAATGAAAAACTGTTTTTT
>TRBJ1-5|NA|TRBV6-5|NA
CASSYSTGDQPQHF
TGTGCCAGCAGTTACTCGACCGGGGATCAGCCCCAGCATTTT
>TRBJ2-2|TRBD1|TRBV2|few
CASRGQHTGELFF
TGTGCCAGCAGGGGACAGCACACCGGGGAGCTGTTTTTT
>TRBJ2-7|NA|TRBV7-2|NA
CASGKTIFLEQYF
TGTGCCAGCGGCAAGACAATTTTCCTCGAGCAGTACTTC
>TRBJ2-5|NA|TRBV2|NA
CASKFRETQYF
TGTGCCAGCAAGTTCAGAGAGACCCAGTACTTC
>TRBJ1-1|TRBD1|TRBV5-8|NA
CASSLSGGYTEAFF
TGTGCCAGCAGCCTCTCAGGGGGGTACACTGAAGCTTTCTTT
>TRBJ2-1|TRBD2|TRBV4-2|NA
CASSLDFLAGGTNEQFF
TGTGCCAGCAGCCTCGACTTTCTAGCGGGGGGGACCAATGAGCAGTTCTTC
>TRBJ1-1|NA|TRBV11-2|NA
CASSQDRNTEAFF
TGTGCCAGCAGCCAGGACAGGAACACTGAAGCTTTCTTT
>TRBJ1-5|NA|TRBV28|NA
CASSFLDPRNSNQPQHF
TGTGCCAGCAGTTTTCTCGACCCTCGGAATAGCAATCAGCCCCAGCATTTT
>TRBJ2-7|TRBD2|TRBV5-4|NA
CASSPGGVGAYEQYF
TGTGCCAGCAGTCCGGGGGGTGTCGGTGCCTACGAGCAGTACTTC
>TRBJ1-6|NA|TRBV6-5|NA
CASSRTSYNSPLHF
TGTGCCAGCAGTCGAACCTCCTATAATTCACCCCTCCACTTT
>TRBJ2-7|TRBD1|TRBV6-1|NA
CASMLGQGTYEQYF
TGTGCCAGCATGCTGGGACAGGGGACCTACGAGCAGTACTTC
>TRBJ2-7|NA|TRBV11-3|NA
CASREYEQYF
TGTGCCAGCAGGGAGTACGAGCAGTACTTC
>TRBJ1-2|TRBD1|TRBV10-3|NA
CAIRLLTGAGGYTF
TGTGCCATCAGGCTCTTGACAGGGGCCGGCGGCTACACCTTC
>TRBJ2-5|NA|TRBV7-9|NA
CASSSTGAPTQYF
TGTGCCAGCAGCTCCACGGGGGCTCCTACCCAGTACTTC
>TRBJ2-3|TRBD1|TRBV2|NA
CASSSQGANTDTQYF
TGTGCCAGCAGTTCCCAGGGGGCGAACACAGATACGCAGTATTTT
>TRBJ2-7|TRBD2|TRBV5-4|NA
CASTQRGVYEQYF
TGTGCCAGCACTCAGCGGGGGGTGTACGAGCAGTACTTC
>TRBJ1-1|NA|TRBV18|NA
CASSPQSDLTEAFF
TGTGCCAGCTCACCACAGTCGGACTTAACTGAAGCTTTCTTT